These 17 T cell receptor beta chains were all obtained from the same sample, sequenced in a study of T cell responses to AZD1222 COVID-19 vaccine. Clones were sequenced by immunoSEQ multiplex PCR, and TCRdb holds only the in-frame ones, with some missing. The sample contains 95,000 to 150,000 clones, about 90% of which appear only once. The sample was peripheral blood, taken on day 0 of AZD1222 vaccination. Source of these receptors: an adult in good health.

This chain connects TRBV19 to TRBJ1-2; TRBD1 agrees at 9 bases. J gave up 2 bases and V 7 bases, and 8 bases lay outside the gene matches. Germline CDR1 LNHDA, CDR2 SQIVND (reference sequence). The CDR3 is 15 residues long. This chain's CDR3 is CASKKVGQGNYGYTF. CDR3 coding DNA: TGTGCCAGTAAAAAGGTGGGACAGGGCAACTATGGCTACACCTTC.

This clone was observed once. The V gene is TRBV6-5, the J gene TRBJ2-2, with D uncertain. Per the germline V gene, CDR1 is MNHEY and CDR2 is SVGAGI. There are 15 residues in the CDR3. Trimming stripped 0 bases from V and 6 bases from J, with 11 bases between. CDR3 sequence reads: CASSYSSSWAGELFF. The CDR3 bases are TGTGCCAGCAGTTACTCGTCCTCGTGGGCCGGGGAGCTGTTTTTT.

The V and J genes are TRBV19 and TRBJ1-4; D call uncertain. Germline CDR1 is LNHDA and CDR2 is SQIVND (reference sequence). V lost 6 bases and J 7 bases, leaving 15 bases between the germline ends. The CDR3 covers 14 residues. CDR3 residues: CASRSDGRGEKLFF. In DNA form, the CDR3 reads TGTGCCAGTAGATCGGACGGCCGGGGTGAAAAACTGTTTTTT.

The gene calls are TRBV18 and TRBJ2-2, with D uncertain. Germline V gives CDR1 KGHSH, CDR2 LQKENI. This CDR3 comprises 13 residues. Trimming took 3 bases from V and 5 from J, leaving 7 bases between them. Here the CDR3 reads CASSPMWTGELFF. In DNA form, the CDR3 reads TGTGCCAGCTCACCGATGTGGACCGGGGAGCTGTTTTTT.

Of note for this clone: An end of the junction does not agree with germline; a read error may underlie this. This chain links TRBV27 with TRBJ2-3; perhaps TRBD1 as D (5 bases). Germline lookup yields CDR1 MNHEY and CDR2 SMNVEV (reference sequence). The CDR3 sequence is 15 residues long. CDR3 bases: TGTGCCAGCAGTCTAGGGGATCCACGCACAGATACGCAGTACTTT. Protein sequence: CASSLGDPRTDTQYF.

The chain recombines TRBV11-3 with TRBJ2-2, with 7 bases aligning to TRBD2. This CDR3 comprises 18 residues. The germline V gene encodes CDR1 SGHNT and CDR2 YENEEA. V shed 0 bases and J 4 bases; nucleotides not matched to a gene: 11. The CDR3 DNA sequence: TGTGCCAGCAGCTTAGATATATTCGGCGGGAGTGGCACCGGGGAGCTGTTTTTT. This gives the protein CASSLDIFGGSGTGELFF.

In its sample, this clone was seen a few times. The chain carries TRBV3-1 (or the pseudogene TRBV3-2) and TRBJ1-1; D is unresolved. V lost 4 bases, J lost 6 bases, and 9 bases lay in between. Germline V lookup: CDR1 LGHDT, CDR2 YNNKEL (reference sequence). CDR3 length: 12 amino acids. This CDR3 is CASSPIGAEAFF. In nucleotides, the CDR3 is TGTGCCAGCAGCCCCATAGGCGCTGAAGCTTTCTTT.

The J gene is TRBJ1-2, the V gene TRBV5-1; TRBD1 aligns across 8 bases. Germline loops: CDR1 SGHRS, CDR2 YFSETQ. CDR3 length equals 13 residues. The V gene end was trimmed by 5 bases and the J gene end by 8 bases; junction bases not matched to a gene: 8. The CDR3 here is CASSYGTGEGYTF. CDR3 nucleotides: TGCGCCAGCAGTTACGGGACAGGTGAGGGCTACACCTTC.

The V and J genes are TRBV6-4 and TRBJ2-3; TRBD2 matches 8 bases. CDR1 MRHNA and CDR2 SNTAGT come from the germline V gene. The CDR3 runs 15 residues. V dropped 2 bases and J dropped 2; count of bases not matched to a gene: 3. DNA of the CDR3: TGTGCCAGCAGTGACGAAGGACTAGCCACAGATACGCAGTATTTT. Protein product: CASSDEGLATDTQYF.

The rearrangement joins TRBV11-2 to TRBJ2-3; tentative D call: TRBD2 (6 bases). The V gene's germline CDR1 is SGHAT and CDR2 FQNNGV. The CDR3 sequence is 17 residues long. Trimming shortened V by 1 base and J by 0 bases, and 14 bases separated the two germline ends. CDR3 amino acids: CASSLGIAVSSTDTQYF. The CDR3 DNA reads TGTGCCAGCAGCTTAGGCATAGCGGTATCTAGCACAGATACGCAGTATTTT.

This sequence joins TRBV6-2 or TRBV6-3 and TRBJ1-6; D gene ambiguous. The V end was cut by 0 bases, the J end by 7 bases, with 7 bases between. This CDR3 contains 14 residues. The germline V gene encodes CDR1 MNHEY and CDR2 SVGEGT. CDR3 sequence (DNA): TGTGCCAGCAGTTACTCCACCAGGAATTCACCCCTCCACTTT. Protein: CASSYSTRNSPLHF.

Written as DNA, the CDR3 is TGCGCCAGCAGCTTCGGGGACAGGGACCTTAAGGGCTACACCTTC. Translated: CASSFGDRDLKGYTF. The chain links TRBV5-1 to TRBJ1-2; TRBD1 agrees at 9 bases. V lost 2 bases and J lost 8; bases outside the gene matches: 10. The CDR3 is 15 amino acids. The germline V gene has CDR1 SGHRS and CDR2 YFSETQ.

This clone occurred many times. This chain links TRBV6-5 with TRBJ1-2; D is perhaps TRBD1 (5 bases). Germline loops: CDR1 MNHEY, CDR2 SVGAGI. This CDR3 is built from 13 residues. Trimming took off 6 bases at V and 0 bases at J, with 8 bases between the two ends. CDR3 bases: TGTGCCAGCAGCAGGGCCTCTAACTATGGCTACACCTTC. It encodes CASSRASNYGYTF.

The genes are TRBV18 and TRBJ1-4, with 9 bases aligning to TRBD1. V was clipped by 4 bases and J by 8 bases; unmatched bases: 5. The CDR3 extends over 14 amino acids. CDR1 KGHSH and CDR2 LQKENI come from the germline V gene. The CDR3 sequence is CASSQGQGGEKLFF. CDR3 nucleotide sequence: TGTGCCAGCTCACAGGGACAGGGTGGCGAAAAACTGTTTTTT.

J is TRBJ2-3 and V is TRBV19; tentatively, D is TRBD1 (5 bases). Between the trimmed V and J ends, which lost 2 bases and 4 bases, there was a span of 16 bases. Germline V CDR1 and CDR2: LNHDA, SQIVND (reference sequence). The CDR3 loop spans 16 amino acids. The chain's CDR3 is CASSIRGYSVPDTQYF. The CDR3 coding sequence is TGTGCCAGTAGTATAAGGGGATACAGTGTTCCAGATACGCAGTATTTT.

The chain employs TRBV5-6 and TRBJ1-1; D ambiguous. This CDR3 is 14 amino acids long. The germline CDR1 and CDR2 sequences are SGHDT and YYEEEE. Trimming removed 1 base at V and 6 bases at J, with 13 bases between. The CDR3 nucleotides are TGTGCCAGCAGCTTGTTGGCGATCCGGGCTGAAGCTTTCTTT. Its protein is CASSLLAIRAEAFF. The whole variable domain, remainder taken from reference TRBV5-6 and TRBJ1-1, is DAGVTQSPTHLIKTRGQQVTLRCSPKSGHDTVSWYQQALGQGPQFIFQYYEEEERQRGNFPDRFSGHQFPNYSSELNVNALLLGDSALYLCASSLLAIRAEAFFGQGTRLTVV.

This clone has only a few counts. Other DNA sequences of this sample code for an identical CDR3. The chain combines TRBV7-8 with TRBJ1-1, with 8 bases lining up with TRBD1. The V gene's germline CDR1 is SGHVS and CDR2 FQNEAQ. This CDR3 has 14 residues. V shed 3 bases and J 3 bases; nucleotides not matched to a gene: 3. This CDR3 is CASSFTGGDTEAFF. CDR3 in DNA: TGTGCCAGCAGCTTCACAGGGGGGGACACTGAAGCTTTCTTT.